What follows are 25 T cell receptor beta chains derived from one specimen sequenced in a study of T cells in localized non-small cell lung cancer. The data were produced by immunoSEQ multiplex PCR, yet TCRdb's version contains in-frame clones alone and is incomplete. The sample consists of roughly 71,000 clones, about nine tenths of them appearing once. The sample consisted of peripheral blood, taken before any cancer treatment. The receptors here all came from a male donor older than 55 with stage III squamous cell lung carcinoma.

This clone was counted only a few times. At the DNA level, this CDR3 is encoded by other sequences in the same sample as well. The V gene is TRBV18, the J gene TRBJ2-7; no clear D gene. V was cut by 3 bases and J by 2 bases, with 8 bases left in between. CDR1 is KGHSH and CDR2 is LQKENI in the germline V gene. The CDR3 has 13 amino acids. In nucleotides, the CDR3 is TGTGCCAGCTCACCTGGGCAGACCTACGAGCAGTACTTC. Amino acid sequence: CASSPGQTYEQYF. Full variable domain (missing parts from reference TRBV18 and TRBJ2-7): NAGVMQNPRHLVRRRGQEARLRCSPMKGHSHVYWYRQLPEEGLKFMVYLQKENIIDESGMPKERFSAEFPKEGPSILRIQQVVRGDSAAYFCASSPGQTYEQYFGPGTRLTVT.

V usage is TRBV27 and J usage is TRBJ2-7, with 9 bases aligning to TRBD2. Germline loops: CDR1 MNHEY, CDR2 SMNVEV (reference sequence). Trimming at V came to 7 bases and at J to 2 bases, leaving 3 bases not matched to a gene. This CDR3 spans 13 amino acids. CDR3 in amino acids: CASKPSGTYEQYV. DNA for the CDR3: TGTGCCAGCAAGCCTAGCGGGACCTACGAGCAGTACGTC.

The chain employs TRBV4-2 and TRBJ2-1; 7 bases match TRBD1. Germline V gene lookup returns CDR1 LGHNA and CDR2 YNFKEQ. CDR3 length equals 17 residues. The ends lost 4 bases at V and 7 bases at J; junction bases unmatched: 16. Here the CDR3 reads CASSPQGGQGEFNEQFF. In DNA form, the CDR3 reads TGTGCCAGCAGCCCCCAGGGTGGGCAGGGGGAGTTTAATGAGCAGTTCTTC.

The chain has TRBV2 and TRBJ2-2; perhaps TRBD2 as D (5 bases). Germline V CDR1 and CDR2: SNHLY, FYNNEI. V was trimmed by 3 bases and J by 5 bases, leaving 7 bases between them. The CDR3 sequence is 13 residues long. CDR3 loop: CASSEEVTGELFF. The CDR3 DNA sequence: TGTGCCAGCAGTGAGGAGGTAACCGGGGAGCTGTTTTTT. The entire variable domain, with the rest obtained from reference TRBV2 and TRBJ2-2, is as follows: EPEVTQTPSHQVTQMGQEVILRCVPISNHLYFYWYRQILGQKVEFLVSFYNNEISEKSEIFDDQFSVERPDGSNFTLKIRSTKLEDSAMYFCASSEEVTGELFFGEGSRLTVL.

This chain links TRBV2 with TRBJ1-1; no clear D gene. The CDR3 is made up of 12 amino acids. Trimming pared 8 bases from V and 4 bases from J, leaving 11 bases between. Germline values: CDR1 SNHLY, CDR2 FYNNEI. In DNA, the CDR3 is TGTGCCAGCGGACGGGTCTCCACTGAAGCTTTCTTT. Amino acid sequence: CASGRVSTEAFF.

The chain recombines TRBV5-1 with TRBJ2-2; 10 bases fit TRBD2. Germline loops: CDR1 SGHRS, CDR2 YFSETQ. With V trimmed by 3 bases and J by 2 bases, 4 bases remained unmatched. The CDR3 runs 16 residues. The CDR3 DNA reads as TGCGCCAGCAGCTCTAGCGGGGGCCGTAACACCGGGGAGCTGTTTTTT. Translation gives CASSSSGGRNTGELFF. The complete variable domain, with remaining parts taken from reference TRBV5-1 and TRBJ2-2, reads KAGVTQTPRYLIKTRGQQVTLSCSPISGHRSVSWYQQTPGQGLQFLFEYFSETQRNKGNFPGRFSGRQFSNSRSEMNVSTLELGDSALYLCASSSSGGRNTGELFFGEGSRLTVL.

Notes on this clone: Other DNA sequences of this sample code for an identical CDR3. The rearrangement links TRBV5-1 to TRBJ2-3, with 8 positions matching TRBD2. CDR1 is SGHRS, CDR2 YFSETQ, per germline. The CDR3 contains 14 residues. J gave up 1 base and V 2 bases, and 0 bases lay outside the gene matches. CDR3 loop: CASSLAGGTDTQYF. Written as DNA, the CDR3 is TGCGCCAGCAGCTTAGCGGGGGGCACAGATACGCAGTATTTT.

CDR3 protein: CASRPGTAGSPLHF. CDR3 DNA: TGTGCCAGCAGACCCGGGACGGCCGGATCCCCCCTCCACTTT. J is TRBJ1-6 and V is TRBV6-4, with a possible D match to TRBD1 (5 bases). Germline assignment: CDR1 MRHNA and CDR2 SNTAGT. Trimming took 6 bases from V and 13 from J, leaving 19 bases between them. This CDR3 spans 14 amino acids.

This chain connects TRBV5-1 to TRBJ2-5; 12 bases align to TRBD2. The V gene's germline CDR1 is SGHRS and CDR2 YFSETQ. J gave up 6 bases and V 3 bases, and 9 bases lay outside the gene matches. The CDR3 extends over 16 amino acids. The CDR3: CASSSHLAGGPQTQYF. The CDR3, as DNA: TGCGCCAGCAGCTCCCACCTAGCGGGGGGGCCGCAGACCCAGTACTTC.

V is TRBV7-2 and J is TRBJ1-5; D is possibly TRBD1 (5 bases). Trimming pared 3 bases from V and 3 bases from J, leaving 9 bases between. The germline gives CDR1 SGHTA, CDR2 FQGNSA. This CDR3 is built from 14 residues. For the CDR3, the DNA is TGTGCCAGCAGCTTCCAGGGTAACAATCAGCCCCAGCATTTT. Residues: CASSFQGNNQPQHF.

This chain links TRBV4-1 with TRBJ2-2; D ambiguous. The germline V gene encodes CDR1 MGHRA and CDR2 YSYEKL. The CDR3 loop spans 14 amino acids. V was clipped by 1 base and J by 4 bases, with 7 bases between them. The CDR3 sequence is CASSQVPSTGELFF. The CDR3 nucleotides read TGCGCCAGCAGCCAAGTGCCGAGCACCGGGGAGCTGTTTTTT.

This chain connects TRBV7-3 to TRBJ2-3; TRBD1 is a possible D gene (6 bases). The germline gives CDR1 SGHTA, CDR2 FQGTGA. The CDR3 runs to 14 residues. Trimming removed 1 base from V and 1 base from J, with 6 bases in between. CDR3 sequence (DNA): TGTGCCAGCAGCTTAAACAGGGGCACAGATACGCAGTATTTT. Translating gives CASSLNRGTDTQYF. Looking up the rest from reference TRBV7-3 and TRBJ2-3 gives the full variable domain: GAGVSQTPSNKVTEKGKYVELRCDPISGHTALYWYRQSLGQGPEFLIYFQGTGAADDSGLPNDRFFAVRPEGSVSTLKIQRTERGDSAVYLCASSLNRGTDTQYFGPGTRLTVL.

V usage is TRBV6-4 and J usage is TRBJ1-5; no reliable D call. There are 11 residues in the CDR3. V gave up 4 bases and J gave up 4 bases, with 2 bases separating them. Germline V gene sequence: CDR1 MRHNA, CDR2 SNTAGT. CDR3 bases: TGTGCCAGCAGTGGTAATCAGCCCCAGCATTTT. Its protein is CASSGNQPQHF.

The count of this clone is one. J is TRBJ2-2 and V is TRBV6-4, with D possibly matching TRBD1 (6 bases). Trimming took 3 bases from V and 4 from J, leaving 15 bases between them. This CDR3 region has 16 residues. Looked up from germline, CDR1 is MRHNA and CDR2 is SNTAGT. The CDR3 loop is CASSDWAGAATGELFF. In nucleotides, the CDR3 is TGTGCCAGCAGTGATTGGGCAGGGGCCGCCACCGGGGAGCTGTTTTTT.

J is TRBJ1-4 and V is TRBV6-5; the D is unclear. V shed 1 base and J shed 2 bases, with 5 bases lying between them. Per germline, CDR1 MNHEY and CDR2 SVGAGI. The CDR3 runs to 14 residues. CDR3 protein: CASSYLRTNEKLFF. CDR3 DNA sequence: TGTGCCAGCAGTTACTTGAGGACTAATGAAAAACTGTTTTTT.

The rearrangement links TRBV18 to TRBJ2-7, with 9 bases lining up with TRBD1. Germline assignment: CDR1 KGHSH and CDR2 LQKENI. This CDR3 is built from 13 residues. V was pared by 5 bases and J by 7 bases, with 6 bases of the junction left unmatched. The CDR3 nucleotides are TGTGCCAGCTCATTACAGGGGGCTAATGAGCAGTACTTC. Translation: CASSLQGANEQYF.

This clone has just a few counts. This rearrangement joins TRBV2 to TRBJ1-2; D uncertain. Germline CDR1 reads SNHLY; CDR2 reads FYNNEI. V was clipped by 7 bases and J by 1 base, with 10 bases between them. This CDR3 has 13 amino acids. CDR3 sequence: CASMNNHNYGYTF. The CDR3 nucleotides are TGTGCCAGCATGAACAACCATAACTATGGCTACACCTTC.

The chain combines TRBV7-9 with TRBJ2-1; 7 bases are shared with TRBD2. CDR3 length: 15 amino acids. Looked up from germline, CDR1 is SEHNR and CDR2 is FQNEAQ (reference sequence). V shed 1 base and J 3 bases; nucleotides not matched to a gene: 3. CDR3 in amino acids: CASSLEAGNYNEQFF. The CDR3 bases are TGTGCCAGCAGCTTAGAAGCGGGGAACTACAATGAGCAGTTCTTC.

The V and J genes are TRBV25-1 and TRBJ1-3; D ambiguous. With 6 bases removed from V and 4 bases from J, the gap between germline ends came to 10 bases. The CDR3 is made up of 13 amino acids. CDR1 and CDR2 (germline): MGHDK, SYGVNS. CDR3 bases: TGTGCCAGCAGCCTCGCTCCCGGAAACACCATATATTTT. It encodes CASSLAPGNTIYF.

CDR3 region: CASSLSGVNTEAFF. The CDR3 DNA reads TGTGCCAGCAGCTTGTCCGGGGTAAATACTGAAGCTTTCTTT. This chain links TRBV5-5 with TRBJ1-1; no clear D. The germline V and J ends were trimmed by 1 base and 5 bases, with 12 bases remaining between them. Germline CDR1 SGHKS, CDR2 YYEKEE (reference sequence). CDR3 size: 14 residues.

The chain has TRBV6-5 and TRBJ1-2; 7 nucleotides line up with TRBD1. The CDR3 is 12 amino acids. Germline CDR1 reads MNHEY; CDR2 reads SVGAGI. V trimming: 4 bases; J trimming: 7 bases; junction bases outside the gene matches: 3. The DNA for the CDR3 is TGTGCCAGCAGTTTGAGGGGGCTTGGCTACACCTTC. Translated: CASSLRGLGYTF.

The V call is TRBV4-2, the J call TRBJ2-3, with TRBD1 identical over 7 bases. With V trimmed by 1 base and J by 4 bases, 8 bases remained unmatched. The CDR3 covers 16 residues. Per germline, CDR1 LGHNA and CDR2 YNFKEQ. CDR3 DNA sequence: TGTGCCAGCAGCCAAGTCCGCAGGGGGTATGCAGATACGCAGTATTTT. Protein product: CASSQVRRGYADTQYF.

CDR3 DNA: TGTGCCAGTAGCGGCATCAGACTCTTGAGCAATCAGCCCCAGCATTTT. As protein: CASSGIRLLSNQPQHF. The rearrangement links TRBV19 to TRBJ1-5, with no clear D. The germline V gene encodes CDR1 LNHDA and CDR2 SQIVND (reference sequence). Trimming stripped 6 bases from V and 1 base from J, with 16 bases between. This CDR3 contains 16 residues. Variable domain in full (rest from reference TRBV19 and TRBJ1-5): DGGITQSPKYLFRKEGQNVTLSCEQNLNHDAMYWYRQDPGQGLRLIYYSQIVNDFQKGDIAEGYSVSREKKESFPLTVTSAQKNPTAFYLCASSGIRLLSNQPQHFGDGTRLSIL.

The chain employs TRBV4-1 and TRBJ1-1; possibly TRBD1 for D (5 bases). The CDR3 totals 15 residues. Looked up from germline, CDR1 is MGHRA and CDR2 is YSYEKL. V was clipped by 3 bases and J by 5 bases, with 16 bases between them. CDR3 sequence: CASSHQGSRRTEAFF. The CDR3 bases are TGCGCCAGCAGCCACCAGGGAAGCAGGAGGACTGAAGCTTTCTTT.

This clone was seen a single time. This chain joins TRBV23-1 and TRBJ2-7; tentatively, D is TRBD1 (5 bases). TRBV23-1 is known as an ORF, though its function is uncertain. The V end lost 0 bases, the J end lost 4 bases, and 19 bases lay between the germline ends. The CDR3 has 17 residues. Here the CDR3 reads CASSQSRGREVPYEQYV. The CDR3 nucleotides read TGCGCCAGCAGTCAATCAAGGGGCAGGGAAGTTCCGTACGAGCAGTACGTC.